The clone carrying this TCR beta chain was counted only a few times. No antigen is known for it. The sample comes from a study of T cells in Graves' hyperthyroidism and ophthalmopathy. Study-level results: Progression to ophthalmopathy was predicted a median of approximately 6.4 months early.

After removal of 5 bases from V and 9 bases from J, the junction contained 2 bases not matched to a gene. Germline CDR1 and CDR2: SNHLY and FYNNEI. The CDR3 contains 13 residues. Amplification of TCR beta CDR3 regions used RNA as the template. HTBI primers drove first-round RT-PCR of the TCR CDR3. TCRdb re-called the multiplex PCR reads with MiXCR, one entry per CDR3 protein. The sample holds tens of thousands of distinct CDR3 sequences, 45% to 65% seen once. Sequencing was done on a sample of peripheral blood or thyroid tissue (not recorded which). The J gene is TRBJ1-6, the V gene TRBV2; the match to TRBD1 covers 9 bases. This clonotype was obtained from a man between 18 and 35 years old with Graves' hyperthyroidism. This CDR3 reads CASSRQGGSPLHF. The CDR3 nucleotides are TGTGCCAGCAGTCGACAGGGGGGTTCACCCCTCCACTTT.